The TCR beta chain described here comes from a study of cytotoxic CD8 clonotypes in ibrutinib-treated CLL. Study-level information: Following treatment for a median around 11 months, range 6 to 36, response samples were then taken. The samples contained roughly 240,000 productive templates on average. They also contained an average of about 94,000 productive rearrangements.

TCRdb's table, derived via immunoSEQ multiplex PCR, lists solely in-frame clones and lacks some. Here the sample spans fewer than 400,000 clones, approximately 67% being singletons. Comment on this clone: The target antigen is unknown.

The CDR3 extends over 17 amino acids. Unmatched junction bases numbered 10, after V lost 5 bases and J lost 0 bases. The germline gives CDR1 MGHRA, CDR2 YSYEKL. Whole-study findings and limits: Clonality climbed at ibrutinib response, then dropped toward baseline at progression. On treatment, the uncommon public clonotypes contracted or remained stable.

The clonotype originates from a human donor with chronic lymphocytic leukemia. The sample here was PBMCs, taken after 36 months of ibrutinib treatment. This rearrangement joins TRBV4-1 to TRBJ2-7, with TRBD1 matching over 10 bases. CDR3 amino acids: CASSNPGQGLSSYEQYF. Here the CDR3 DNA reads TGCGCCAGCAGCAATCCGGGACAGGGGCTTAGCTCCTACGAGCAGTACTTC.